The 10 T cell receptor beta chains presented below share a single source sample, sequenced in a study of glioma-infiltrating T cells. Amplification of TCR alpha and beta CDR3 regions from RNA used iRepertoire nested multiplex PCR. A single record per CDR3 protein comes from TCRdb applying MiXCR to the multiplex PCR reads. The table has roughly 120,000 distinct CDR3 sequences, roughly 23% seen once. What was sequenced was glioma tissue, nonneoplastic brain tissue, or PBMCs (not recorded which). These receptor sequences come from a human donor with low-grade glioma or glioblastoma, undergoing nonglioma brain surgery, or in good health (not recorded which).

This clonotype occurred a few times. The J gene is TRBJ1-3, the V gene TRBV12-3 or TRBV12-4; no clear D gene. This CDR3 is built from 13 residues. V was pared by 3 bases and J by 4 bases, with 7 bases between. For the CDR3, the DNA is TGTGCCAGCAGTTTGGAGTGGGGAAACACCATATATTTT. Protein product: CASSLEWGNTIYF.

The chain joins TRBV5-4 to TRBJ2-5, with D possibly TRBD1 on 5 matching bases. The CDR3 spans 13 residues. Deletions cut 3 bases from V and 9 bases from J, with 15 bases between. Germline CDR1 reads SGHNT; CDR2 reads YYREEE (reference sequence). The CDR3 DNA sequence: TGTGCCAGCAGCTCACCCCTGGGGCAGGCCCAGTACTTC. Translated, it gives CASSSPLGQAQYF.

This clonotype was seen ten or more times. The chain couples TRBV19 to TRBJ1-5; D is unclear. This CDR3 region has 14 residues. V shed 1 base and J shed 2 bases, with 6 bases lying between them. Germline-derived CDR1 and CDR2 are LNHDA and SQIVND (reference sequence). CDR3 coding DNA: TGTGCCAGTAGTATAGTGGGCGGCAATCAGCCCCAGCATTTT. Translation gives CASSIVGGNQPQHF.

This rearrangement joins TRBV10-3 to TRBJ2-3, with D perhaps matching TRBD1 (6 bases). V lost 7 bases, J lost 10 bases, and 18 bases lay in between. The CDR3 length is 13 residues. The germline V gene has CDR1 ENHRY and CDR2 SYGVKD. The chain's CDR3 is CAITFLQGAAQYF. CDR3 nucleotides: TGTGCCATCACCTTCTTACAGGGTGCGGCGCAGTATTTT.

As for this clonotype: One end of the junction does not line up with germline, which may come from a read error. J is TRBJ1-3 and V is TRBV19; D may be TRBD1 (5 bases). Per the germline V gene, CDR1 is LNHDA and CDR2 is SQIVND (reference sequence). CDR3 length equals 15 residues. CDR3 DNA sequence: TGTGCCAGTATACCGGCCAGGGCCCCTGGAGACACCATATATTTT. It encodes CASIPARAPGDTIYF.

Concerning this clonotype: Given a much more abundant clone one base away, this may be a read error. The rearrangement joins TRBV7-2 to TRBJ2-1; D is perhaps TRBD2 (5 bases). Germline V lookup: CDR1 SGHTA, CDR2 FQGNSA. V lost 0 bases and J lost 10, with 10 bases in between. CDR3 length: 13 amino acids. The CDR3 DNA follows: TGTGCCAGCAGCTTAGCGGTCCAGCGGGAGCAGTTCTTC. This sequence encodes CASSLAVQREQFF.

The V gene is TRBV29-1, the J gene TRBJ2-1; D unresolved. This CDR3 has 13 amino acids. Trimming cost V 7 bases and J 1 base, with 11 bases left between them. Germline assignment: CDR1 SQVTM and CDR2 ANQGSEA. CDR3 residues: CSGGGRSYNEQFF. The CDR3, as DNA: TGCAGCGGTGGCGGTAGATCCTACAATGAGCAGTTCTTC.

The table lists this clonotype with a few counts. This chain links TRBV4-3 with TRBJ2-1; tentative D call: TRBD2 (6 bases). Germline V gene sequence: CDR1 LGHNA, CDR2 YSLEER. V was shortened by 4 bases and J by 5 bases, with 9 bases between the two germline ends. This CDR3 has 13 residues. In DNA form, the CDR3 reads TGCGCCAGCAGCCCGGGACTTCACAATGAGCAGTTCTTC. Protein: CASSPGLHNEQFF.

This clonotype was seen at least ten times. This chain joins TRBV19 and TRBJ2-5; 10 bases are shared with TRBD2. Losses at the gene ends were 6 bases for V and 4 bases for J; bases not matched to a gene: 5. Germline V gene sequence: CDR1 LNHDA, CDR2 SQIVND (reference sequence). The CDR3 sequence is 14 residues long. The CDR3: CASRGPSGGETQYF. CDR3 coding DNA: TGTGCCAGTAGAGGGCCTAGCGGGGGAGAGACCCAGTACTTC.

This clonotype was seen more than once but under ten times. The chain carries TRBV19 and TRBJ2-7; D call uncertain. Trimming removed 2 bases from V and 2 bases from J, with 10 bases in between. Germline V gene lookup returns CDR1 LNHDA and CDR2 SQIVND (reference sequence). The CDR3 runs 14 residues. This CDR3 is CASSITTDAYEQYF. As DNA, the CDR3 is TGTGCCAGTAGTATAACAACTGATGCCTACGAGCAGTACTTC.